This entry lists 32 T cell receptor beta chains sequenced from one sample in a study of early T cells in non-severe SARS-CoV-2 infection. From the 5' RACE reads, TCRdb called clonotypes with MiXCR, one entry per CDR3 protein. The sample has some 27,000 distinct CDR3 sequences, about 4.6% seen once. The specimen was whole blood. The receptors come from an adult who was a healthcare worker with PCR-confirmed SARS-CoV-2 infection or an uninfected control (not recorded which).

There are many counts of this clonotype. The chain links TRBV4-2 to TRBJ2-1; 7 bases agree with TRBD2. This CDR3 is built from 16 residues. Germline loops: CDR1 LGHNA, CDR2 YNFKEQ. V shed 1 base, J shed 2 bases, and the junction held 5 bases outside the gene matches. Here the CDR3 DNA reads TGTGCCAGCAGCCAAGCGTGGGCGGGGGCCTACAATGAGCAGTTCTTC. The encoded protein is CASSQAWAGAYNEQFF.

This clonotype showed up many times. The chain joins TRBV29-1 to TRBJ2-7; TRBD2 matches at 12 bases. Trimming cost V 5 bases and J 4 bases; bases outside gene matches: 6. CDR1 and CDR2 from the germline V gene are SQVTM and ANQGSEA. CDR3 size: 14 residues. The CDR3 DNA reads TGCAGCGTTCGGACTAGCGGGGCCCAGTACGAGCAGTACTTC. This codes for CSVRTSGAQYEQYF.

Of note for this clonotype: This may stem from a read error, because a much larger clone lies one nucleotide away. The genes are TRBV28 and TRBJ2-2; D is perhaps TRBD1 (6 bases). This CDR3 has 15 residues. The ends were cut back, 6 bases at V and 5 bases at J, with 16 bases in the middle. Looked up from germline, CDR1 is MDHEN and CDR2 is SYDVKM. The CDR3 here is CASSQTGTRTGELFF. CDR3 coding DNA: TGTGCCAGCAGCCAGACAGGAACGCGAACCGGGGAGCTGTTTTTT.

This clonotype has more than one count but fewer than ten. This chain uses TRBV12-3 or TRBV12-4 with TRBJ1-4; a possible D gene is TRBD1 (6 bases). V was pared by 3 bases and J by 8 bases, with 13 bases between. The CDR3 spans 14 residues. The CDR3 region is CASSLGAGREKLFF. Here the CDR3 DNA reads TGTGCCAGCAGTTTGGGGGCCGGTCGAGAAAAACTGTTTTTT.

The chain uses TRBV7-9 and TRBJ2-1, with unresolved D. The CDR3 spans 16 residues. Deletions cut 4 bases from V and 6 bases from J, with 19 bases between. Germline-derived CDR1 and CDR2 are SEHNR and FQNEAQ (reference sequence). CDR3 amino acids: CASSSQRRAGLNEQFF. The DNA of the CDR3 is TGTGCCAGCAGCTCTCAACGGCGAGCTGGCCTCAATGAGCAGTTCTTC. Using reference TRBV7-9 and TRBJ2-1 for the parts outside the CDR3, the full variable domain is DTGVSQNPRHKITKRGQNVTFRCDPISEHNRLYWYRQTLGQGPEFLTYFQNEAQLEKSRLLSDRFSAERPKGSFSTLEIQRTEQGDSAMYLCASSSQRRAGLNEQFFGPGTRLTVL.

This clonotype has at least ten counts. The rearrangement links TRBV19 to TRBJ1-2; no reliable D call. Germline V lookup: CDR1 LNHDA, CDR2 SQIVND (reference sequence). Between the trimmed V and J ends, which lost 7 bases and 7 bases, there was a span of 19 bases. This CDR3 is 14 amino acids long. CDR3 coding DNA: TGTGCCAGTACCCCTAGGGAAATTTGGACTGGCTACACCTTC. As protein: CASTPREIWTGYTF.

In DNA form, the CDR3 reads TGTGCCAGCAGCCGGAAGAGGGGGTCGACAATGAATGAGCAGTTCTTC. Translating gives CASSRKRGSTMNEQFF. The rearrangement uses TRBV5-6 and TRBJ2-1; TRBD1 might be the D (6 bases). Germline CDR1 reads SGHDT; CDR2 reads YYEEEE. The CDR3 covers 16 residues. Trimming removed 4 bases at V and 7 bases at J, with 21 bases between.

This clonotype came up many times. The junction departs from the called germline gene at one end, perhaps through a read error. The chain recombines TRBV10-3 with TRBJ1-1; 8 positions match TRBD1. The CDR3 extends over 13 amino acids. The germline gives CDR1 ENHRY, CDR2 SYGVKD. In DNA, the CDR3 is TGTGCCATCACTGAGACAGGGGACACTGAAGCTTTCTTT. It specifies CAITETGDTEAFF.

By its share, this clonotype is large (0.1 to 1%). The CDR3 sequence: CASWDLYNEQFF. CDR3 DNA: TGTGCCAGCTGGGATCTCTACAATGAGCAGTTCTTC. The V gene is TRBV27, the J gene TRBJ2-1; D unclear. This CDR3 has 12 residues. V lost 8 bases and J 3 bases, leaving 8 bases between the germline ends. The germline gives CDR1 MNHEY, CDR2 SMNVEV (reference sequence).

The chain employs TRBV4-1 and TRBJ2-7; D gene ambiguous. V gave up 0 bases and J gave up 2 bases, with 11 bases separating them. Germline lookup yields CDR1 MGHRA and CDR2 YSYEKL. The CDR3 length is 15 residues. The DNA for the CDR3 is TGCGCCAGCAGCCAAGAACGGACGGTGACCTACGAGCAGTACTTC. Protein sequence: CASSQERTVTYEQYF.

The sample holds a few counts of this clonotype. The V and J genes are TRBV12-3 or TRBV12-4 and TRBJ1-1, with a tentative D call TRBD1 (5 bases). Trimming took 7 bases from V and 1 from J, leaving 16 bases between them. The CDR3 contains 15 residues. The CDR3 sequence: CASTTGAGGNTEAFF. DNA for the CDR3: TGTGCCAGCACCACAGGAGCTGGTGGGAACACTGAAGCTTTCTTT.

This clonotype has a count of ten or more. V and J are TRBV28 and TRBJ2-3; 7 positions match TRBD2. The CDR3 contains 14 residues. Germline V lookup: CDR1 MDHEN, CDR2 SYDVKM. J was trimmed by 4 bases and V by 5 bases; bases with no gene match: 6. CDR3 sequence (DNA): TGTGCCAGCAGTCAAAGCGGGAACGCAGATACGCAGTATTTT. Translating it yields CASSQSGNADTQYF.

This clonotype was seen repeatedly, ten times or more. The chain has TRBV7-2 and TRBJ2-1, with D perhaps TRBD2 (6 bases). V was clipped by 1 base and J by 6 bases, with 16 bases between them. The germline gives CDR1 SGHTA, CDR2 FQGNSA. This CDR3 is built from 16 residues. CDR3 DNA sequence: TGTGCCAGCAGCTTAGGCTCTGGGGGGAAGGGCAATGAGCAGTTCTTC. Amino acids: CASSLGSGGKGNEQFF.

This clonotype was seen repeatedly, ten times or more. The chain is built from TRBV12-3 or TRBV12-4 and TRBJ1-4; TRBD1 might be the D (6 bases). The CDR3 has 16 residues. The V end was cut by 1 base, the J end by 4 bases, with 13 bases between. The CDR3 loop is CASSLGQDRVNEKLFF. In DNA form, the CDR3 reads TGTGCCAGCAGTTTAGGGCAGGACAGAGTTAATGAAAAACTGTTTTTT.

This clonotype was detected ten times or more. The J gene is TRBJ2-1, the V gene TRBV18; D gene unclear. The CDR3 is 14 residues long. V was clipped by 3 bases and J by 8 bases, with 14 bases between them. Germline V gives CDR1 KGHSH, CDR2 LQKENI. CDR3 coding DNA: TGTGCCAGCTCACCTCCTACTGGTCCCCATGAGCAGTTCTTC. It is translated as CASSPPTGPHEQFF.

This clonotype has a count of ten or more. The chain is built from TRBV7-6 and TRBJ2-1, with TRBD2 matching over 7 bases. The germline V gene encodes CDR1 SGHVS and CDR2 FNYEAQ. The junction had 10 bases not matched to a gene; V was cut back by 5 bases and J by 6 bases. The CDR3 consists of 15 residues. This CDR3 is CASSPPWERGNEQFF. In nucleotides, the CDR3 is TGTGCCAGCAGCCCCCCCTGGGAGCGGGGCAATGAGCAGTTCTTC. Looking up the rest from reference TRBV7-6 and TRBJ2-1 gives the full variable domain: GAGVSQSPRYKVTKRGQDVALRCDPISGHVSLYWYRQALGQGPEFLTYFNYEAQQDKSGLPNDRFSAERPEGSISTLTIQRTEQRDSAMYRCASSPPWERGNEQFFGPGTRLTVL.

This clonotype has at least ten counts. One junction end does not reproduce the germline sequence, and a read error may be involved. This chain connects TRBV7-7 to TRBJ2-2, with 8 bases that match TRBD2. CDR3 length: 17 amino acids. CDR1 and CDR2 from the germline V gene are SSHAT and FNYEAQ (reference sequence). The CDR3 is CASSWGSGGASKGELFF. The CDR3 region has the DNA TGTGCTAGCAGCTGGGGGAGCGGGGGCGCTTCGAAAGGGGAGCTGTTTTTT. The whole variable domain, filled in from reference TRBV7-7 and TRBJ2-2, reads GAGVSQSPRYKVTKRGQDVTLRCDPISSHATLYWYQQALGQGPEFLTYFNYEAQPDKSGLPSDRFSAERPEGSISTLTIQRTEQRDSAMYRCASSWGSGGASKGELFFGEGSRLTVL.

In its sample, this clonotype was seen many times. The chain joins TRBV28 to TRBJ2-2; D is unresolved. The CDR3 consists of 11 residues. Germline V gene data show CDR1 as MDHEN and CDR2 as SYDVKM. Trimming removed 3 bases at V and 4 bases at J, with 0 bases between. In nucleotides, the CDR3 is TGTGCCAGCAGTTTCACCGGGGAGCTGTTTTTT. The encoded protein is CASSFTGELFF.

This clonotype has ten or more counts. The chain couples TRBV28 to TRBJ2-1; weak D call: TRBD2 (6 bases). The V and J ends lost 1 base and 0 bases respectively, with 13 bases between them. The germline CDR1 and CDR2 sequences are MDHEN and SYDVKM. The CDR3 consists of 17 residues. CDR3 nucleotide sequence: TGTGCCAGCAGTTTATTCGGAGGGCGGAGCTCCTACAATGAGCAGTTCTTC. Translation: CASSLFGGRSSYNEQFF.

This clonotype was counted a few times. CDR3 in DNA: TGTGCCAGCAGGCCGCAAGCCACTGTGGCCTACGAGCAGTACTTC. Translating it yields CASRPQATVAYEQYF. The chain combines TRBV27 with TRBJ2-7; D unresolved. V shed 6 bases and J shed 2 bases, with 17 bases lying between them. CDR3 size: 15 residues. CDR1 and CDR2 (germline): MNHEY, SMNVEV (reference sequence).

This clonotype showed up many times. The V gene is TRBV5-4, the J gene TRBJ2-2, with 7 bases identical to TRBD1. The V gene's germline CDR1 is SGHNT and CDR2 YYREEE (reference sequence). The CDR3 is 16 residues long. V gave up 4 bases and J gave up 2 bases; unmatched junction bases: 8. CDR3 amino acids: CASSTLDRANTGELFF. Written as DNA, the CDR3 is TGTGCCAGCAGCACACTCGACAGGGCAAACACCGGGGAGCTGTTTTTT.

This clonotype was recorded a few times. CDR3 sequence reads: CASIIFGAANTEAFF. CDR3 bases: TGTGCCAGCATCATCTTCGGAGCGGCGAACACTGAAGCTTTCTTT. The chain employs TRBV28 and TRBJ1-1; D gene ambiguous. The length of the CDR3 is 15 residues. The V end lost 7 bases, the J end lost 1 base, and 16 bases lay between the germline ends. The V gene's germline CDR1 is MDHEN and CDR2 SYDVKM.

This clonotype was recorded at least ten times. The chain links TRBV28 to TRBJ2-1, with 7 bases that match TRBD1. The germline V gene has CDR1 MDHEN and CDR2 SYDVKM. The CDR3 length is 15 residues. With 5 bases clipped from V and 5 bases from J, the junction kept 9 bases outside the gene matches. The CDR3 DNA sequence: TGTGCCAGCAGTGGGAGACAGGGTTCGCACAATGAGCAGTTCTTC. It codes for CASSGRQGSHNEQFF.

The J gene is TRBJ2-3, the V gene TRBV28; D may be TRBD2 (5 bases). This CDR3 is built from 15 residues. Trimming took off 6 bases at V and 2 bases at J, with 15 bases between the two ends. Germline assignment: CDR1 MDHEN and CDR2 SYDVKM. CDR3 sequence reads: CASRRRELATDTQYF. In DNA, the CDR3 is TGTGCCAGCAGAAGAAGGGAGTTAGCCACAGATACGCAGTATTTT.

This clonotype was seen many times. The CDR3 DNA sequence: TGTGCCAGCAGCCGAACAGGACAGAGCTCCTACGAGCAGTACTTC. This gives the protein CASSRTGQSSYEQYF. V is TRBV4-2 and J is TRBJ2-7; D might be TRBD1 (6 bases). Germline V lookup: CDR1 LGHNA, CDR2 YNFKEQ. Trimming took 4 bases from V and 0 from J, leaving 13 bases between them. This CDR3 has 15 amino acids.

This clonotype was picked up many times. The V and J genes are TRBV28 and TRBJ1-1, with D perhaps TRBD1 (6 bases). There are 14 residues in the CDR3. V gave up 3 bases and J gave up 3 bases, with 11 bases separating them. From germline, CDR1 is MDHEN and CDR2 SYDVKM. In nucleotides, the CDR3 is TGTGCCAGCAGTTTGGGGGGCTGGTACACTGAAGCTTTCTTT. Its translation: CASSLGGWYTEAFF.

In its sample, this clonotype was seen a few times. The rearrangement links TRBV6-5 to TRBJ1-3; D call uncertain. The CDR3 runs to 16 residues. Trimming stripped 0 bases from V and 0 bases from J, with 9 bases between. Germline assignment: CDR1 MNHEY and CDR2 SVGAGI. In nucleotides, the CDR3 is TGTGCCAGCAGTTACTCTTCACCAAACTCTGGAAACACCATATATTTT. Protein sequence: CASSYSSPNSGNTIYF.

At least ten counts were recorded for this clonotype. The chain couples TRBV7-9 to TRBJ1-1, with unresolved D. Germline V gene data show CDR1 as SEHNR and CDR2 as FQNEAQ (reference sequence). V lost 6 bases, J lost 5 bases, and 16 bases lay in between. This CDR3 has 14 amino acids. The CDR3 loop is CASSQPGPSTEAFF. The CDR3, as DNA: TGTGCCAGCAGTCAACCGGGCCCCTCTACTGAAGCTTTCTTT.

This clonotype came up many times. The genes are TRBV7-9 and TRBJ2-3; D tentatively reads TRBD1 or TRBD2 (5 bases each). V dropped 11 bases and J dropped 6 bases, with 15 bases sitting between them. Germline loops: CDR1 SEHNR, CDR2 FQNEAQ (reference sequence). The CDR3 runs 12 residues. Here the CDR3 reads CASRGPGDTQYF. Here the CDR3 DNA reads TGTGCCTCCCGGGGCCCTGGGGATACGCAGTATTTT.

This clonotype has a handful of counts. The chain uses TRBV10-3 and TRBJ1-6, with 7 positions matching TRBD1. The V and J ends lost 3 bases and 12 bases, in that order; junction bases with no gene match: 8. The CDR3 sequence is 14 residues long. Germline V gene sequence: CDR1 ENHRY, CDR2 SYGVKD. In DNA form, the CDR3 reads TGTGCCATCAGTGATAGCAGGGGGAATGTACCCCTCCACTTT. This encodes CAISDSRGNVPLHF.

This clonotype has at least ten counts. The chain employs TRBV29-1 and TRBJ2-2; D is perhaps TRBD1 (5 bases). This CDR3 contains 14 residues. V gave up 4 bases and J gave up 4 bases, with 13 bases separating them. CDR1 SQVTM and CDR2 ANQGSEA come from the germline V gene. The CDR3 DNA reads as TGCAGCGTTGCTAAGACAGTGGCCACCGGGGAGCTGTTTTTT. Protein: CSVAKTVATGELFF.

This clonotype was detected many times. The DNA for the CDR3 is TGTGCCAGCAGTCGGGACAGGGAAGGAGGCTACACCTTC. Translating gives CASSRDREGGYTF. The chain links TRBV12-3 or TRBV12-4 to TRBJ1-2, with 9 bases fitting TRBD1. The CDR3 has 13 amino acids. The V gene end was trimmed by 5 bases and the J gene end by 8 bases; junction bases not matched to a gene: 6.